A selection of T cell receptor beta chains follows, all from one sample in a study of vaccination and CD4 T cells after COVID-19. TCRdb reprocessed the PCR reads via MiXCR and lists one record per CDR3 protein. The sample lists 25,000 or so distinct CDR3 sequences, around 50% occurring once. Sequences were derived from CD4+ T cells from blood, sampled before SARS-CoV-2 vaccination. The receptor source for this set is a human donor who had recovered from COVID-19. Each CDR3 is given with its conserved first and last residue. The D gene is left open where the match is weak. The listing skips clone size in some rows; elsewhere it reads once, few, many or a size class.

size,J,V,D,CDR3,DNA
.,TRBJ2-3,TRBV11-3,TRBD2,CASSLAGTSGTQNTQYF,TGTGCCAGCAGCTTAGCCGGGACTAGCGGGACTCAGAATACGCAGTATTTT
few,TRBJ2-7,TRBV7-2,.,CASSLSYEQYF,TGTGCCAGCAGCCTAAGCTACGAGCAGTACTTC
.,TRBJ2-2,TRBV19,TRBD2,CASYYSGRVSTGELFF,TGTGCCAGTTACTATAGCGGGAGGGTTTCAACCGGGGAGCTGTTTTTT
.,TRBJ1-4,TRBV7-8,.,CASGEQTIDEKLFF,TGTGCCAGCGGCGAACAAACAATCGATGAAAAACTGTTTTTT
.,TRBJ1-1,TRBV20-1,TRBD1,CSASRGPTEAFF,TGCAGTGCTTCCAGGGGGCCCACTGAAGCTTTCTTT
few,TRBJ2-2,TRBV15,.,CATRGELFF,TGTGCCACTCGCGGGGAGCTGTTTTTT
once,TRBJ2-1,TRBV20-1,.,CSAREDYNEQFF,TGCAGTGCTAGAGAGGACTACAATGAGCAGTTCTTC
.,TRBJ2-1,TRBV11-2,TRBD2,CASRLAGRSYNEQFF,TGTGCCAGCAGGTTAGCGGGCCGCTCCTACAATGAGCAGTTCTTC
.,TRBJ2-3,TRBV20-1,TRBD1,CSETGSSTDTQYF,TGCAGTGAGACAGGGAGTAGCACAGATACGCAGTATTTT
few,TRBJ2-3,TRBV7-3,.,CASSYGDTQYF,TGTGCCAGCAGCTACGGGGATACGCAGTATTTT
few,TRBJ1-6,TRBV20-1,TRBD1,CSARAGTGASPLHF,TGCAGTGCTAGAGCGGGGACAGGGGCTTCACCCCTCCACTTT
once,TRBJ2-1,TRBV29-1,TRBD2,CSVGLAGAIGFF,TGCAGCGTTGGTCTAGCGGGCGCTATCGGGTTCTTC
once,TRBJ1-2,TRBV10-3,.,CAITGDRASYGYTF,TGTGCCATCACGGGGGACCGCGCATCCTATGGCTACACCTTC
.,TRBJ2-1,TRBV2,.,CASSEAEWYRDPGFF,TGTGCCAGCAGTGAAGCAGAGTGGTATAGGGACCCAGGGTTCTTC
.,TRBJ2-1,TRBV14,.,CASSQEGGVSYNEQFF,TGTGCCAGCAGCCAAGAAGGGGGGGTCTCCTACAATGAGCAGTTCTTC
once,TRBJ2-5,TRBV28,.,CASSFIRGSQYF,TGTGCCAGCAGTTTCATCAGGGGATCCCAGTACTTC
.,TRBJ2-3,TRBV4-3,TRBD2,CASSQDPGTSGSNTQYF,TGCGCCAGCAGCCAAGATCCCGGGACTAGCGGGAGCAATACGCAGTATTTT
few,TRBJ2-3,TRBV19,.,CASTGTDTQYF,TGTGCCAGTACGGGCACAGATACGCAGTATTTT
once,TRBJ2-2,TRBV6-2/TRBV6-3,TRBD2,CASRLAIVAGELFF,TGTGCCAGCAGACTAGCGATAGTTGCCGGGGAGCTGTTTTTT
.,TRBJ2-3,TRBV20-1,TRBD2,CSARLAGSTDTQYF,TGCAGTGCTAGGTTAGCGGGTAGCACAGATACGCAGTATTTT
few,TRBJ2-5,TRBV7-2,TRBD2,CASSLISLAGYAETQYF,TGTGCCAGCAGCTTAATATCGCTAGCGGGTTACGCAGAGACCCAGTACTTC
.,TRBJ2-5,TRBV5-4,.,CASSPWSSGQETQYF,TGTGCCAGCAGCCCCTGGTCGAGCGGACAAGAGACCCAGTACTTC
.,TRBJ2-7,TRBV29-1,.,CSVAGSSYEQYF,TGCAGCGTTGCTGGGAGCTCCTACGAGCAGTACTTC
.,TRBJ2-1,TRBV20-1,.,CSARDRSADSSYNEQFF,TGCAGTGCTAGAGATCGTTCGGCGGATAGCTCCTACAATGAGCAGTTCTTC
.,TRBJ2-3,TRBV15,.,CATSRGWSTDTQYF,TGTGCCACCAGCAGAGGATGGAGCACAGATACGCAGTATTTT
.,TRBJ1-6,TRBV5-5,.,CASSLVSGANSPLHF,TGTGCCAGCAGCTTAGTATCAGGGGCTAATTCACCCCTCCACTTT
.,TRBJ2-7,TRBV6-5,.,CASSYSSASYEQYF,TGTGCCAGCAGTTACAGCAGCGCGTCCTACGAGCAGTACTTC
few,TRBJ2-7,TRBV10-3,.,CAISESNAPNYEQYF,TGTGCCATCAGTGAGTCGAACGCGCCGAACTACGAGCAGTACTTC
.,TRBJ1-3,TRBV6-2/TRBV6-3,.,CASSNRHTSSGNTIYF,TGTGCCAGCAGCAATAGACACACATCCTCTGGAAACACCATATATTTT
few,TRBJ2-7,TRBV20-1,.,CSARQKRWRYEQYF,TGCAGTGCTAGACAAAAACGGTGGAGGTACGAGCAGTACTTC
.,TRBJ2-2,TRBV15,TRBD2,CATSLGLKNTGELFF,TGTGCCACCAGCTTGGGACTAAAGAACACCGGGGAGCTGTTTTTT
.,TRBJ2-1,TRBV24-1,TRBD2,CATSEPGLAAGGYNEQFF,TGTGCCACCAGTGAACCGGGACTAGCTGCGGGGGGTTACAATGAGCAGTTCTTC
.,TRBJ2-5,TRBV20-1,TRBD2,CSAITSGREETQYF,TGCAGTGCTATTACTAGCGGGAGAGAAGAGACCCAGTACTTC
.,TRBJ2-5,TRBV20-1,TRBD2,CSARDSVAGVAGETQYF,TGCAGTGCTAGAGATTCGGTAGCGGGAGTGGCGGGAGAGACCCAGTACTTC
.,TRBJ1-5,TRBV19,TRBD1,CASNPPTGARNQPQHF,TGTGCCAGTAACCCGCCTACAGGGGCCCGCAATCAGCCCCAGCATTTT
few,TRBJ2-2,TRBV20-1,TRBD1,CSARTGGPGELFF,TGCAGTGCTAGAACAGGGGGCCCCGGGGAGCTGTTTTTT
.,TRBJ1-5,TRBV20-1,.,CSAPAGGNQPQHF,TGCAGTGCCCCGGCGGGGGGCAATCAGCCCCAGCATTTT
.,TRBJ2-1,TRBV5-1,TRBD2,CASSLAAGGYNEQFF,TGCGCCAGCAGCTTGGCGGCGGGAGGATACAATGAGCAGTTCTTC
.,TRBJ1-6,TRBV12-3/TRBV12-4,.,CASLLGAASSPLHF,TGTGCCAGCCTTCTAGGGGCAGCAAGTTCACCCCTCCACTTT
few,TRBJ2-7,TRBV6-1,TRBD1,CASRTGGTSYEQYF,TGTGCCAGCAGGACAGGGGGCACTTCCTACGAGCAGTACTTC
few,TRBJ2-3,TRBV24-1,.,CATSPGRTYTDTQYF,TGTGCCACCAGTCCCGGACGGACTTACACAGATACGCAGTATTTT
once,TRBJ2-7,TRBV6-2/TRBV6-3,TRBD1,CASSYSTPRTGFWGTYEQYF,TGTGCCAGCAGTTACTCGACCCCGAGGACAGGGTTTTGGGGGACCTACGAGCAGTACTTC
once,TRBJ2-7,TRBV20-1,TRBD1,CSARDLGTGFYEQYF,TGCAGTGCTAGAGATCTTGGGACAGGGTTTTACGAGCAGTACTTC
.,TRBJ2-3,TRBV7-3,TRBD2,CASSQTSGKSTDTQYF,TGTGCCAGCAGCCAAACTAGCGGGAAGAGCACAGATACGCAGTATTTT
.,TRBJ2-3,TRBV7-2,TRBD1,CASSLTTGQGGAADTQYF,TGTGCCAGCAGCCTAACAACGGGACAGGGAGGAGCGGCAGATACGCAGTATTTT
.,TRBJ1-1,TRBV12-3/TRBV12-4,.,CASSLEGFEAFF,TGTGCCAGCAGTTTAGAAGGGTTTGAAGCTTTCTTT
few,TRBJ1-5,TRBV28,.,CASRPAGGNQPQHF,TGTGCCAGCAGACCCGCCGGAGGGAATCAGCCCCAGCATTTT
few,TRBJ2-5,TRBV6-1,.,CASAPEYQETQYF,TGTGCCAGCGCCCCTGAGTACCAAGAGACCCAGTACTTC